This T cell receptor (beta chain) derives from a study of cytomegalovirus exposure and HLA in healthy donors. Trimming pared 0 bases from V and 1 base from J, leaving 10 bases between. Looked up from germline, CDR1 is SGHRS and CDR2 is YFSETQ. This CDR3 contains 15 residues. It was with 60 Vbeta and 13 Jbeta primers that the PCR ran. The method was immunoSEQ multiplex PCR; TCRdb's version includes in-frame clones alone and lacks a portion of them. The table has roughly 120,000 clones, around 70% seen once. V is TRBV5-1 and J is TRBJ1-1; no reliable D call. Material for sequencing was PBMCs. The sequence was collected from a woman in her 40s in good health and CMV-seropositive. CDR3 bases: TGCGCCAGCAGCTTGGAGCCCCTTACGAACACTGAAGCTTTCTTT. It encodes CASSLEPLTNTEAFF.